Detailed here is one T cell receptor (beta chain). This clonotype is judged medium-sized (0.01 to 0.1%). Its antigen remains unidentified. Nothing much larger sits one base from this clone, and base qualities are not available. Sequencing used an Illumina HiSeq 2500. Superscript III and a set of TRAV- and TRBV-specific primers were used to synthesize first-strand cDNA, so that both TCRalpha and TCRbeta chains were covered. TCRs were amplified for 15 to 20 PCR cycles with Phusion, using a constant-region primer paired with the adapter attached to the V primers. The isolated mRNA was amplified using the MessageAmp II aRNA Amplification Kit, with in vitro transcription performed for about 15 hours at 37 degrees C. The Dynabeads mRNA DIRECT Purification Kit was used to isolate mRNA for TCR sequencing. Indexed Illumina adapters were added in a second Phusion PCR of around 27 cycles, and the PCR products were purified with AMPure XP beads. The original pipeline was this. Custom Perl scripts were used to pool TCR sequences that encoded the same protein, to remove out-of-frame sequences, and to calculate the abundance of each clonotype. Any TCR sequence supported by only a single read was excluded from analysis. Among the metrics used to describe the repertoires were Shannon entropy, Gini index, clonality, richness, and the frequency of TCRs shared between repertoires. TCRdb trimmed the raw reads at Q25, called clones with MiXCR and kept productive beta chains. Each CDR3 protein appears once, grouped with its most common genes and DNA. TCRdb, not the authors, supplied the V and J calls. The table for this sample lists roughly 100,000 distinct CDR3 sequences; less than 25% of them were counted only once. The leading ten clones occupy approximately 4% of the sample.

This sample stems from a study of low-dose radiotherapy and immunotherapy resistance in tumors (dated by TCRdb to between 2021 and 2023). Regarding the research as a whole: Patients in Cohort 1 were given 0.5 Gy per fraction every 2 weeks, and the prescribed total PTV dose was 6.5 Gy. Eight patients were included in the translational analysis: three from the first dose cohort and the first five from the second dose cohort. Cyclophosphamide 200 mg/m2 was given intravenously every two weeks, one day before each radiation and immunotherapy administration. Starting on cycle 1 day 1, patients took 300 mg of aspirin by mouth once daily for four cycles. Patients in Cohort 2 were given 1 Gy per fraction every two weeks, for a total of 13 Gy across 26 weeks. The trial did not randomize participants into treatment groups. Nivolumab and ipilimumab were both given intravenously, with nivolumab at a 240 mg flat dose every two weeks and ipilimumab at 1 mg/kg every six weeks.

The label giving this sample's time point can be read as: after trial treatment. This specimen's treatment or condition label, interpreted: LDRT plus nivolumab, ipilimumab, low-dose cyclophosphamide and aspirin (RACIN trial). The donors came from RACIN, which was a single-arm phase I dose-escalation trial that paired nivolumab and ipilimumab with aspirin, low-dose cyclophosphamide and low-dose radiotherapy. Eligible patients had advanced, TIL-negative solid tumors. Between the V and J ends, shortened by 4 bases and 3 bases respectively, the junction contains 8 bases. From the cysteine through the phenylalanine, the CDR3 covers 12 amino acids. The sequence is cut down to CDR3 DNA, 36 bases in frame from base 1. The germline V gene sets CDR1 to SGHDT and CDR2 to YYEEEE.

Here the chain combines TRBV5-6 and TRBJ2-7, with the D gene call left open. The receptor comes from a male donor with prostate cancer. The source material was PBMCs, sampled after low-dose radiotherapy plus immunotherapy. The CDR3 region reads CASSVDLYEQYF. The DNA is as follows: TGTGCCAGCAGCGTGGACCTCTACGAGCAGTACTTC.